Listed below are T cell receptor beta chains from one sample, sequenced in a study of radiotherapy plus CTLA-4 blockade in lung cancer. TCRdb's copy holds only in-frame clones and misses some; the assay was immunoSEQ multiplex PCR. The sample has 40,000 to 55,000 clones, about 88% seen once. Source: peripheral blood, taken from a patient treated with radiotherapy plus ipilimumab. Receptors originate from a human donor with non-small cell lung cancer that progressed on radiotherapy plus ipilimumab. Some clones in this sample may be carry-over from other donors' samples. Both conserved end residues are part of each CDR3.

v_call cdr3_aa
TRBV6-5 CASKVGGAETQYF
TRBV9 CASSVVSGSGDRDTQYF
TRBV29-1 CSVVSSGKETQYF
TRBV29-1 CSVDSLANYGYTF
TRBV7-3 CASSDGGEAFF
TRBV7-9 CASSLGTERTDTQYF
TRBV18 CASSPATGLPEAFF
TRBV30 CACRFQRSGELFF
TRBV5-4 CASSLQRGSTDTQYF
TRBV6-1 CASSEARTEIRWAFF
TRBV6-1 CASSEEGYGYTF
TRBV21-1 CATYDEGGQPQHF
TRBV5-6 CASSFGYLSNQPQHF
TRBV7-3 CASSEEGQGVTEAFF
TRBV5-1 CASSLGQGAYNEQFF
TRBV5-1 CAGRLGGGSYEQYF
TRBV2 CASSPQGSLEQYF
TRBV28 CASSWDRVSGNTIYF
TRBV5-1 CASSLEGDRGGSGYTF
TRBV18 CASSLRDGNTEAFF
TRBV5-1 CASSLDGVIYEQYF
TRBV14 CASSQGTGIYEQYF
TRBV23-1 CASSLARTANTEAFF
TRBV6-5 CASSYGADYEQYF
TRBV7-8 CASSVTISTDTQYF
TRBV29-1 CSVGGVSGLVHNEQFF
TRBV21-1 CASSKGSGTGRNEQYF
TRBV18 CASSVSRGKTDTQYF
TRBV6-5 CASSYSQGRQPQHF
TRBV5-6 CASSSMGGEQFF
TRBV7-2 CASSLYRDTEAFF
TRBV6-5 CASSSRQGARGGYTF
TRBV27 CASSWGTGTGNTGELFF
TRBV19 CASSTTPTNYGYTF
TRBV27 CASSAPAAGMTGYTF
TRBV5-1 CASRPQGTGANVLTF
TRBV27 CASSPATGRNYGYTF
TRBV27 CASSLIGDEQYF
TRBV29-1 CSGSWGGNEQFF
TRBV27 CASSLLSSYNEQFF
TRBV5-1 CASSLVGTTQETQYF
TRBV19 CASSIRGNYGYTF
TRBV5-1 CASRAGSGANVLTF
TRBV29-1 CSVTGSGANVLTF
TRBV7-2 CASSSQTGTNQPQHF
TRBV7-7 CASSPNLAAYEQYF
TRBV5-6 CASSLRTSGPPQQFF
TRBV30 CAWRAAESYEQYF
TRBV5-8 CASSFYGGAYNEQFF
TRBV6-4 CASSGDTGELFF
TRBV7-5 CASFRQGRKANEKLFF
TRBV10-2 CASSVETQYNEQFF
TRBV27 CASSFSGGGTDTQYF
TRBV27 CASRSAYEQYF